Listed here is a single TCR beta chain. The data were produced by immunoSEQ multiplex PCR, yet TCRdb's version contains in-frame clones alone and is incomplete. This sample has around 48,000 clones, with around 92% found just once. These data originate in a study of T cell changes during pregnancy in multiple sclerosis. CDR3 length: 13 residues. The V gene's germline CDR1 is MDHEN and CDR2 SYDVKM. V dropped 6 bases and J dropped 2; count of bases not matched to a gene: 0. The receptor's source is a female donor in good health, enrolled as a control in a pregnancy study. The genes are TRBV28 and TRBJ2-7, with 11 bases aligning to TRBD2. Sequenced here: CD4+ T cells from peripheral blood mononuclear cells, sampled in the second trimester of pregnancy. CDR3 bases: TGTGCCAGCAGGACTAGCGGGGCCTACGAGCAGTACTTC. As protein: CASRTSGAYEQYF. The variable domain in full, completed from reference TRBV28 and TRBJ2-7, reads DVKVTQSSRYLVKRTGEKVFLECVQDMDHENMFWYRQDPGLGLRLIYFSYDVKMKEKGDIPEGYSVSREKKERFSLILESASTNQTSMYLCASRTSGAYEQYFGPGTRLTVT.